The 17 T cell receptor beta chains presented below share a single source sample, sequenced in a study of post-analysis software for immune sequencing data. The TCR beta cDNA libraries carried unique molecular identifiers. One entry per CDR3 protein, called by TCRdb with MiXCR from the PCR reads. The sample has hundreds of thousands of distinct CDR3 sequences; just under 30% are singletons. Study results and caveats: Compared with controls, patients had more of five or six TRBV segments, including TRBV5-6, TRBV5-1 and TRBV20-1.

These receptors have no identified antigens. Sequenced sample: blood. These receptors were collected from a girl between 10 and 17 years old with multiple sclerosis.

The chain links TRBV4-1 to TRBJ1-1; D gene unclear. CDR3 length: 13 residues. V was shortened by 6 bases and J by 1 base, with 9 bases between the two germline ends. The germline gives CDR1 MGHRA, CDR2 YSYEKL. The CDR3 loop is CASRSTRNTEAFF. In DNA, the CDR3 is TGCGCCAGCAGATCCACACGGAACACTGAAGCTTTCTTT.

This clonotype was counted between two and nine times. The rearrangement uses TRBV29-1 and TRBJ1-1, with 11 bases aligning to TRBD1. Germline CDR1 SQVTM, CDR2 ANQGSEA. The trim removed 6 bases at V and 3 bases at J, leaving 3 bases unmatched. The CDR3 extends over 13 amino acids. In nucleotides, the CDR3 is TGCAGCGTAGGGACAGGGGGTTACACTGAAGCTTTCTTT. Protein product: CSVGTGGYTEAFF.

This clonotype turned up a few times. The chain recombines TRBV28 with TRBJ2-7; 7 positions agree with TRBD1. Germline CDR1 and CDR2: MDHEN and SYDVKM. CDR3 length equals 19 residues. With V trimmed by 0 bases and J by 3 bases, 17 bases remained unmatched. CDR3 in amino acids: CASSLWTVGGRAKVYEQYF. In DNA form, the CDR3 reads TGTGCCAGCAGTTTATGGACTGTAGGGGGCAGGGCGAAAGTCTACGAGCAGTACTTC.

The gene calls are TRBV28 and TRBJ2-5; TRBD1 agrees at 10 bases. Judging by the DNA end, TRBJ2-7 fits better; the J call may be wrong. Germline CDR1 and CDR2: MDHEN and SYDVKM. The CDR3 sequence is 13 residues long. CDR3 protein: CASGTGAHYEQYF. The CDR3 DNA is TGTGCCAGCGGGACAGGGGCCCACTACGAGCAGTACTTC.

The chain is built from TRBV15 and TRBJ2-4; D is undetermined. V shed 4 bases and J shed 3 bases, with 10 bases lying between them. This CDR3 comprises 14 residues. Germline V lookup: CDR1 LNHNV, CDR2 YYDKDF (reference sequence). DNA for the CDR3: TGTGCCACCAGCAAGACGTTATTCAAAAACATTCAGTACTTC. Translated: CATSKTLFKNIQYF.

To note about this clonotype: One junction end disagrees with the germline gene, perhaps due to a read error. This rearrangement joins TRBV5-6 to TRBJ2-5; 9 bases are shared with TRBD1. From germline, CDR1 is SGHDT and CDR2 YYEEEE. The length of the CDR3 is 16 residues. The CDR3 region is CASSSTGTGRRETRYF. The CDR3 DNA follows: TGTGCCAGCAGCTCCACCGGGACAGGGAGGAGAGAGACCCGGTACTTC.

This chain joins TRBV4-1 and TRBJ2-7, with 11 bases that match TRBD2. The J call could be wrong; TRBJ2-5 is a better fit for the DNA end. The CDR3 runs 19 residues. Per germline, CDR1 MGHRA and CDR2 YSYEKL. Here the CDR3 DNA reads TGCGCCAGCAGCCAAGAGATGGCTAGCGGGGGGCGCAGCCCGGAGACCCAGTACTTC. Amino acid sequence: CASSQEMASGGRSPETQYF.

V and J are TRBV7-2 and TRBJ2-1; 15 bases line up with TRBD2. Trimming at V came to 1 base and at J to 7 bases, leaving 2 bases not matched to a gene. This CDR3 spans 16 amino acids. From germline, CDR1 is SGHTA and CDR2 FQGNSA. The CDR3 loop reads CASSLEGTSGGNEQFF. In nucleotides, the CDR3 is TGTGCCAGCAGCTTAGAGGGGACTAGCGGGGGGAATGAGCAGTTCTTC.

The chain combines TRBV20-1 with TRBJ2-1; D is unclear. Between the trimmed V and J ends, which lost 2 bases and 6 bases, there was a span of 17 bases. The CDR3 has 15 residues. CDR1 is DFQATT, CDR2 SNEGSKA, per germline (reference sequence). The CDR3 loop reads CSARLFGERRNEQFF. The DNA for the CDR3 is TGCAGTGCTAGACTCTTCGGCGAGAGGCGCAATGAGCAGTTCTTC.

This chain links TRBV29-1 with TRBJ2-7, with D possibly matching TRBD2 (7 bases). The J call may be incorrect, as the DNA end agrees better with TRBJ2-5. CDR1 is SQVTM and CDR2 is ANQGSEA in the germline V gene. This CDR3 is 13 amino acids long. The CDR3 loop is CSVRGAYGGTQYF. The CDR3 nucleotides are TGCAGCGTCCGGGGGGCCTACGGGGGGACCCAGTACTTC.

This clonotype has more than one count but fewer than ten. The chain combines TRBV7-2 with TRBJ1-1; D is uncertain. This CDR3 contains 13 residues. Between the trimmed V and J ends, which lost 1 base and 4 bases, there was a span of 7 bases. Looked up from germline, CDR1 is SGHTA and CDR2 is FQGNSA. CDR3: CASSLDPSTEAFF. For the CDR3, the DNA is TGTGCCAGCAGCTTAGATCCGAGCACTGAAGCTTTCTTT.

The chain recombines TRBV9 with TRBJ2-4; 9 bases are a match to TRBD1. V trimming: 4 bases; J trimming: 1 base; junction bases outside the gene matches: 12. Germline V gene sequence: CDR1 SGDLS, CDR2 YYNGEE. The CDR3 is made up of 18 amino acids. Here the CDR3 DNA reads TGTGCCAGCAGCCACCACGCGGGACAGGGATGGGCCAAAAACATTCAGTACTTC. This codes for CASSHHAGQGWAKNIQYF.

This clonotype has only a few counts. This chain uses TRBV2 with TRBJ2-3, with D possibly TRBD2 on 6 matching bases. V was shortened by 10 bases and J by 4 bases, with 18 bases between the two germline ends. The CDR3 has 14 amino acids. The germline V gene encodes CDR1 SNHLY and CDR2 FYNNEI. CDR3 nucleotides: TGTGCCACTGAGGAGGGCGGTAGCGCAGATACGCAGTATTTT. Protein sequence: CATEEGGSADTQYF.

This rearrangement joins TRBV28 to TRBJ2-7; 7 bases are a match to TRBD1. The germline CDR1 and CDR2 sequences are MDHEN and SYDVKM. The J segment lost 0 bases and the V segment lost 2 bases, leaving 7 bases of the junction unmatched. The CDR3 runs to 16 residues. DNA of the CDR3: TGTGCCAGCAGTTTACCTACAGGGGACCCCTCCTACGAGCAGTACTTC. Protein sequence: CASSLPTGDPSYEQYF. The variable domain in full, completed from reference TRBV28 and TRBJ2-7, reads DVKVTQSSRYLVKRTGEKVFLECVQDMDHENMFWYRQDPGLGLRLIYFSYDVKMKEKGDIPEGYSVSREKKERFSLILESASTNQTSMYLCASSLPTGDPSYEQYFGPGTRLTVT.

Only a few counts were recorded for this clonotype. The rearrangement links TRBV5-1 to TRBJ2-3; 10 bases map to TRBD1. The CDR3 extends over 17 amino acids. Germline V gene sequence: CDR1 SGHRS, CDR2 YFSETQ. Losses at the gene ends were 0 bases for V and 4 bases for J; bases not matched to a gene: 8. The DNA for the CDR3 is TGCGCCAGCAGCTTGGGACCGGGACAGGGGAGCCCAGATACGCAGTATTTT. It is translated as CASSLGPGQGSPDTQYF. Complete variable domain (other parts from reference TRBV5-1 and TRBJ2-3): KAGVTQTPRYLIKTRGQQVTLSCSPISGHRSVSWYQQTPGQGLQFLFEYFSETQRNKGNFPGRFSGRQFSNSRSEMNVSTLELGDSALYLCASSLGPGQGSPDTQYFGPGTRLTVL.

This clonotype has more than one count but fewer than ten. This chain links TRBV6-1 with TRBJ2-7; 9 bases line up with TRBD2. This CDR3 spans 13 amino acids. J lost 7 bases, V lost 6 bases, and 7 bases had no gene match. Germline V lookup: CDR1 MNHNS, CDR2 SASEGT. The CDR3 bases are TGTGCCAGCAGGATAGCGGGAGCGCGGGAGCAGTACTTC. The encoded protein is CASRIAGAREQYF.

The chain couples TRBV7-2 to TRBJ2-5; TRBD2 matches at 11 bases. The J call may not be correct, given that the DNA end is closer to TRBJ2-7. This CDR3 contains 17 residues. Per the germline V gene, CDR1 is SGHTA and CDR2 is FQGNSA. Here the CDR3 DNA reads TGTGCCAGCAGCCTTCGACTAGCGGGATCGGTTAGCTACGAGCAGTACTTC. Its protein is CASSLRLAGSVSYEQYF.